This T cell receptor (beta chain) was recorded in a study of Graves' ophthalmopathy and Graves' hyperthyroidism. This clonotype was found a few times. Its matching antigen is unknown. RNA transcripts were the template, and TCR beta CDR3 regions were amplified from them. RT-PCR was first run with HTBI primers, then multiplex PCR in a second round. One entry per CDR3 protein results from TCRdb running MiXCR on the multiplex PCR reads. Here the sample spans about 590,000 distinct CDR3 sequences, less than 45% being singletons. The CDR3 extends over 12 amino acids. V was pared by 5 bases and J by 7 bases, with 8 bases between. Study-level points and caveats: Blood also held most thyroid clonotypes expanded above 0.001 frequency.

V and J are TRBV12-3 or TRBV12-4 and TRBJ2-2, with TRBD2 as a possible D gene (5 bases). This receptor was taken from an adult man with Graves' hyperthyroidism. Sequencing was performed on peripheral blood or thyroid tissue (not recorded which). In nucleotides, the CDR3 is TGTGCCAGCAGTGAGGGAAGCGGGGAGCTGTTTTTT. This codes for CASSEGSGELFF.